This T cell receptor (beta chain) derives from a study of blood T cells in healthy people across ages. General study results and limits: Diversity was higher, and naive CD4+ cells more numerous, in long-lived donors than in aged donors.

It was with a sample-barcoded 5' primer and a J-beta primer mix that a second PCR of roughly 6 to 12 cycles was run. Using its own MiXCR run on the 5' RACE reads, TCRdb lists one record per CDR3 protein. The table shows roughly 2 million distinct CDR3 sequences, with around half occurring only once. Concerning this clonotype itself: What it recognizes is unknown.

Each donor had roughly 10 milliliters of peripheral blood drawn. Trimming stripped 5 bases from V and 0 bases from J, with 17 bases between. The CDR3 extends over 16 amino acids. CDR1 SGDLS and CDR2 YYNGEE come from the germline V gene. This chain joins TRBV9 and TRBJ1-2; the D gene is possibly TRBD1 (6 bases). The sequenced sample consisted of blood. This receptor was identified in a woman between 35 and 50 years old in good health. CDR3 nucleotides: TGTGCCAGCAGTGCGGGGGGGCGCCCTTCTAACTATGGCTACACCTTC. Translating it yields CASSAGGRPSNYGYTF. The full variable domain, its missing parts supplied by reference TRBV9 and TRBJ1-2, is DSGVTQTPKHLITATGQRVTLRCSPRSGDLSVYWYQQSLDQGLQFLIQYYNGEERAKGNILERFSAQQFPDLHSELNLSSLELGDSALYFCASSAGGRPSNYGYTFGSGTRLTVV.